This record looks at one T cell receptor (beta chain) sequence and its context. Its antigen remains unidentified. The germline gives CDR1 SGHRS, CDR2 YFSETQ. Unmatched junction bases numbered 7, after V lost 4 bases and J lost 5 bases. CDR3 length equals 16 residues. Primers: 60 Vbeta forward and 13 Jbeta reverse. Measured with immunoSEQ multiplex PCR; TCRdb has only the in-frame clones, and not every one. The data contain 150,000 or so clones, 84% of them seen just once; the ten biggest clones take up 0.38%. The data were obtained in a study of cytomegalovirus exposure and HLA in healthy donors. Study-level findings and limits: Reported results showed that the classifier diagnosed cytomegalovirus status with high specificity and sensitivity.

Sequenced: PBMCs. The chain has TRBV5-1 and TRBJ2-5; TRBD2 matches 14 bases. The sequence was collected from a boy aged 2 to 10 in good health and CMV-seronegative. In DNA form, the CDR3 reads TGCGCCAGCAGCAAGGGGACTAGCGGGAGCCAGGAGACCCAGTACTTC. Protein sequence: CASSKGTSGSQETQYF.